The 26 T cell receptor beta chains reported below all come from one sample, sequenced in a study of long-term antiretroviral therapy in people with HIV. Running of the v3.0 immunoSEQ assay took place at survey level. Sequencing was performed with immunoSEQ multiplex PCR; in TCRdb, only in-frame clones are kept and a portion is missing. The sample lists roughly 20,000 clones; over 80% were seen once. This material consisted of unsorted PBMCs, taken approximately 4 years after starting antiretroviral therapy. The source of these receptors is a young man with HIV.

Written as DNA, the CDR3 is TGTGCCAGCAGTTTATCTTTCCCCGGACAGTTCAATGAGCAGTTCTTC. Amino acid sequence: CASSLSFPGQFNEQFF. The rearrangement joins TRBV27 to TRBJ2-1; a weak D match, TRBD1 (6 bases). This CDR3 has 16 amino acids. CDR1 and CDR2 from the germline V gene are MNHEY and SMNVEV (reference sequence). Trimming cost V 0 bases and J 6 bases, with 15 bases left between them.

The sample holds a few counts of this clone. This chain joins TRBV4-1 and TRBJ1-2; D gene ambiguous. Germline V gives CDR1 MGHRA, CDR2 YSYEKL. V was clipped by 0 bases and J by 6 bases, with 5 bases between them. This CDR3 is 12 amino acids long. The CDR3 DNA is TGCGCCAGCAGCCAAGAGGACGATGGCTACACCTTC. This sequence encodes CASSQEDDGYTF.

The chain joins TRBV7-9 to TRBJ1-2; D call uncertain. The CDR3 is 14 amino acids. CDR1 is SEHNR, CDR2 FQNEAQ, per germline (reference sequence). V gave up 1 base and J gave up 4 bases, with 10 bases separating them. The CDR3 DNA reads TGTGCCAGCAGCTTAGAGTTCAGGCCCTATGGCTACACCTTC. Encoded protein: CASSLEFRPYGYTF.

The genes are TRBV28 and TRBJ1-5; no definite D call. CDR1 is MDHEN, CDR2 SYDVKM, per germline. The CDR3 has 12 residues. Trimming left V 11 bases short and J 4 bases short, with 12 bases between. In nucleotides, the CDR3 is TGTGCCGCTACCGAGATAAATCAGCCCCAGCATTTT. It codes for CAATEINQPQHF.

The J gene is TRBJ1-1, the V gene TRBV4-1; no firm D call. This CDR3 contains 14 residues. CDR1 is MGHRA and CDR2 is YSYEKL in the germline V gene. V lost 2 bases and J 3 bases, leaving 10 bases between the germline ends. CDR3 DNA sequence: TGCGCCAGCAGCCAACGACCGGCGGACACTGAAGCTTTCTTT. The encoded protein is CASSQRPADTEAFF.

This chain uses TRBV18 with TRBJ1-2, with a tentative D call TRBD1 (6 bases). V gave up 2 bases and J gave up 5 bases, with 15 bases separating them. Germline-derived CDR1 and CDR2 are KGHSH and LQKENI. CDR3 length: 15 amino acids. The CDR3 is CASSPDSEGGYGYTF. Here the CDR3 DNA reads TGTGCCAGCTCACCAGACAGCGAAGGGGGGTATGGCTACACCTTC.

This clone was observed a handful of times. The chain's CDR3 is CASSLDSYGYTF. In nucleotides, the CDR3 is TGTGCCAGCAGCTTGGACAGCTATGGCTACACCTTC. The chain is built from TRBV5-4 and TRBJ1-2; the D is unclear. Trimming shortened V by 0 bases and J by 4 bases, and 4 bases separated the two germline ends. This CDR3 has 12 residues. Germline assignment: CDR1 SGHNT and CDR2 YYREEE (reference sequence).

This chain joins TRBV27 and TRBJ1-2; 7 bases agree with TRBD1. In germline, CDR1 is MNHEY, CDR2 SMNVEV (reference sequence). This CDR3 region has 13 residues. The ends lost 3 bases at V and 8 bases at J; junction bases unmatched: 6. The CDR3 DNA reads as TGTGCCAGCAGTTTGGAGGGGGCGAGAGGCTACACCTTC. It specifies CASSLEGARGYTF.

This clone was counted once. V and J are TRBV28 and TRBJ1-3; D unresolved. Germline CDR1 MDHEN, CDR2 SYDVKM. The CDR3 is 13 amino acids. Trimming removed 5 bases from V and 8 bases from J, with 13 bases in between. CDR3: CASSTVPRDTIYF. In nucleotides, the CDR3 is TGTGCCAGCAGTACCGTCCCCAGAGACACCATATATTTT.

V and J are TRBV7-8 and TRBJ1-4; possible D gene TRBD1, 6 bases. Per germline, CDR1 SGHVS and CDR2 FQNEAQ. V was pared by 5 bases and J by 2 bases, with 9 bases between. The CDR3 extends over 14 amino acids. CDR3: CASSLGGTNEKLFF. The CDR3 DNA sequence: TGTGCCAGCAGCCTGGGGGGCACTAATGAAAAACTGTTTTTT.

V usage is TRBV11-2 and J usage is TRBJ2-2; TRBD1 matches 7 bases. The ends lost 3 bases at V and 3 bases at J; junction bases unmatched: 1. Germline CDR1 is SGHAT and CDR2 is FQNNGV. This CDR3 region has 14 residues. This CDR3 reads CASSLGQYTGELFF. The CDR3 nucleotides read TGTGCCAGCAGCTTGGGACAGTACACCGGGGAGCTGTTTTTT.

The genes are TRBV19 and TRBJ1-5; 9 bases line up with TRBD1. Losses at the gene ends were 0 bases for V and 6 bases for J; bases not matched to a gene: 3. CDR3 length: 15 amino acids. Germline V gene sequence: CDR1 LNHDA, CDR2 SQIVND (reference sequence). CDR3 sequence (DNA): TGTGCCAGTAGTATAGAGGGACAGGGCGGTCAGCCCCAGCATTTT. It yields the protein CASSIEGQGGQPQHF.

This clone was detected only a few times. The rearrangement uses TRBV5-1 and TRBJ1-6; weak D call: TRBD1 (6 bases). The V end lost 3 bases, the J end lost 9 bases, and 13 bases lay between the germline ends. The CDR3 consists of 14 residues. Per the germline V gene, CDR1 is SGHRS and CDR2 is YFSETQ. The CDR3 protein is CASSSGDRTSPLHF. As DNA, the CDR3 is TGCGCCAGCAGCTCAGGGGATCGTACTTCACCCCTCCACTTT.

DNA of the CDR3: TGTGCCAGCAGTGAACAGCCTACAGTCACAGATACGCAGTATTTT. Its protein is CASSEQPTVTDTQYF. This sequence joins TRBV6-1 and TRBJ2-3, with D unclear. Trimming pared 2 bases from V and 2 bases from J, leaving 11 bases between. The length of the CDR3 is 15 residues. Germline assignment: CDR1 MNHNS and CDR2 SASEGT.

The genes are TRBV6-5 and TRBJ1-5, with D unclear. The V end lost 0 bases, the J end lost 2 bases, and 5 bases lay between the germline ends. Germline CDR1 is MNHEY and CDR2 is SVGAGI. This CDR3 spans 14 amino acids. In DNA, the CDR3 is TGTGCCAGCAGTTACTCGATGGGCAATCAGCCCCAGCATTTT. Translated, it gives CASSYSMGNQPQHF.

The V call is TRBV6-6, the J call TRBJ2-6; the D is unclear. The CDR3 extends over 12 amino acids. CDR1 and CDR2 from the germline V gene are MNHNY and SVGAGI (reference sequence). V lost 7 bases to trimming and J lost 2 bases, with 3 bases between them. CDR3: CASTPGANVLTF. In DNA form, the CDR3 reads TGTGCCAGCACCCCTGGGGCCAACGTCCTGACTTTC.

J is TRBJ2-3 and V is TRBV30, with D maybe TRBD2 (6 bases). Trimming took 2 bases from V and 2 from J, leaving 11 bases between them. This CDR3 region has 14 residues. CDR1 and CDR2 (germline): GTSNPN, SVGIG (reference sequence). The CDR3 sequence: CAWSTGVHTDTQYF. In DNA form, the CDR3 reads TGTGCCTGGAGTACGGGGGTTCACACAGATACGCAGTATTTT.

The chain joins TRBV29-1 to TRBJ1-1; D gene uncertain. V was shortened by 4 bases and J by 3 bases, with 9 bases between the two germline ends. The CDR3 length is 12 residues. Germline loops: CDR1 SQVTM, CDR2 ANQGSEA. This CDR3 is CSVGGLYTEAFF. Written as DNA, the CDR3 is TGCAGCGTTGGTGGGTTGTACACTGAAGCTTTCTTT.

The CDR3, as DNA: TGTGCCAGCAGCGTGGCCCGGAATGAAAAACTGTTTTTT. Its protein is CASSVARNEKLFF. The chain uses TRBV7-2 and TRBJ1-4; D is uncertain. V shed 5 bases and J shed 5 bases, with 9 bases lying between them. This CDR3 region has 13 residues. From germline, CDR1 is SGHTA and CDR2 FQGNSA.

The chain is built from TRBV27 and TRBJ1-5; 8 positions agree with TRBD1. The CDR3 is made up of 20 amino acids. Losses at the gene ends were 5 bases for V and 0 bases for J; bases not matched to a gene: 18. Germline CDR1 MNHEY, CDR2 SMNVEV (reference sequence). CDR3 nucleotide sequence: TGTGCCAGCAGTCGACGGTCACCGGGACAGGAGGTTTATAGCAATCAGCCCCAGCATTTT. Translating it yields CASSRRSPGQEVYSNQPQHF.

J is TRBJ2-7 and V is TRBV5-1; D remains ambiguous. Trimming pared 0 bases from V and 0 bases from J, leaving 13 bases between. Germline V gene lookup returns CDR1 SGHRS and CDR2 YFSETQ. The length of the CDR3 is 16 residues. CDR3 amino acids: CASSLAGRLASYEQYF. Here the CDR3 DNA reads TGCGCCAGCAGCTTGGCCGGCCGCTTAGCCTCCTACGAGCAGTACTTC.

V and J are TRBV29-1 and TRBJ1-1; D is unresolved. Trimming left V 3 bases short and J 0 bases short, with 11 bases between. CDR3 length equals 14 residues. Germline CDR1 is SQVTM and CDR2 is ANQGSEA. The CDR3 nucleotides read TGCAGCGTTGAGGAACCCTTGATGAACACTGAAGCTTTCTTT. This codes for CSVEEPLMNTEAFF.

The chain uses TRBV4-1 and TRBJ2-6; no clear D gene. V was cut by 3 bases and J by 4 bases, with 16 bases left in between. This CDR3 is built from 17 residues. Germline CDR1 and CDR2: MGHRA and YSYEKL. The CDR3 DNA is TGCGCCAGCAGCCAGAGAGGATTTCCAGAAGGGGCCAACGTCCTGACTTTC. As protein: CASSQRGFPEGANVLTF.

V and J are TRBV5-5 and TRBJ1-1; a possible D gene is TRBD1 (6 bases). The CDR3 loop spans 13 amino acids. Germline V gene lookup returns CDR1 SGHKS and CDR2 YYEKEE (reference sequence). V lost 5 bases and J lost 1, with 9 bases in between. The CDR3: CASRPDRNTEAFF. In nucleotides, the CDR3 is TGTGCCAGCAGGCCGGACAGGAACACTGAAGCTTTCTTT.

This chain joins TRBV11-2 and TRBJ2-2, with D perhaps TRBD2 (6 bases). Germline CDR1 reads SGHAT; CDR2 reads FQNNGV. Trimming took off 8 bases at V and 3 bases at J, with 13 bases between the two ends. The CDR3 is 14 residues long. The CDR3 here is CASGGGAYTGELFF. CDR3 DNA sequence: TGTGCCAGCGGTGGCGGGGCCTACACCGGGGAGCTGTTTTTT.

The V call is TRBV15, the J call TRBJ1-3; D not certain. Trimming shortened V by 2 bases and J by 2 bases, and 13 bases separated the two germline ends. The CDR3 is 16 residues long. Germline assignment: CDR1 LNHNV and CDR2 YYDKDF (reference sequence). The CDR3 protein is CATSRSVDGAGNTIYF. As DNA, the CDR3 is TGTGCCACCAGCAGATCCGTAGATGGGGCTGGAAACACCATATATTTT.